This TCR beta chain stems from a study of T cell responses to AZD1222 COVID-19 vaccine. The study's findings and limits: White British ancestry dominated among donors, who included more females, and clonal diversity was possibly underestimated.

Turning to this clone: Its antigen is currently unknown.

Generated by immunoSEQ multiplex PCR, the TCRdb table keeps only in-frame clones and is missing some. This table has about 130,000 clones, more than 70% appearing once. Sequenced material: peripheral blood, taken on day 0 of AZD1222 vaccination. This clonotype was sampled from an adult in good health.

The CDR3 sequence: CASSFSRVVREGYTF. Here the CDR3 DNA reads TGTGCCAGCAGTTTCTCTCGGGTTGTCAGGGAAGGCTACACCTTC. J is TRBJ1-2 and V is TRBV6-5; TRBD1 is a possible D gene (5 bases). CDR3 size: 15 residues. Germline V gives CDR1 MNHEY, CDR2 SVGAGI. V gave up 4 bases and J gave up 8 bases, with 20 bases separating them.